Below, 21 T cell receptor beta chains from the same sample are listed, as sequenced in a study of T cell repertoires in cytomegalovirus infection. Each CDR3 protein is one row after TCRdb ran MiXCR on the reads. The data hold approximately 240,000 distinct CDR3 sequences, with 9% to 15% observed a single time. Sample: PBMCs. The source is a human donor in good health (CMV status not recorded). Some clones in this sample may be carry-over from other donors' samples.

This clonotype was counted many times. The chain couples TRBV12-3 or TRBV12-4 to TRBJ1-1; no clear D gene. The CDR3 is 15 residues long. V lost 3 bases to trimming and J lost 4 bases, with 15 bases between them. This CDR3 is CASSFSASPITEAFF. The CDR3 DNA sequence: TGTGCCAGCAGTTTTTCGGCCAGTCCAATCACTGAAGCTTTCTTT.

The chain is built from TRBV20-1 and TRBJ2-1; 9 bases agree with TRBD2. Germline V lookup: CDR1 DFQATT, CDR2 SNEGSKA (reference sequence). The CDR3 is 14 residues long. The junction had 5 bases not matched to a gene; V was cut back by 5 bases and J by 3 bases. The CDR3 bases are TGCAGTGCTGACGTAGCGGGAGACTACAATGAGCAGTTCTTC. Its protein is CSADVAGDYNEQFF.

This clonotype was detected ten times or more. In nucleotides, the CDR3 is TGTGCCAGCAGTCGGGACAGCAGTTCCCAAGAGACCCAGTACTTC. This translates into CASSRDSSSQETQYF. The V gene is TRBV6-1, the J gene TRBJ2-5; TRBD1 matches 7 bases. Germline CDR1 reads MNHNS; CDR2 reads SASEGT. J lost 1 base, V lost 5 bases, and 7 bases had no gene match. CDR3 length equals 15 residues.

This clonotype was detected ten times or more. The J gene is TRBJ1-5, the V gene TRBV12-3 or TRBV12-4; possibly TRBD1 for D (5 bases). V lost 5 bases and J lost 7, with 12 bases in between. CDR3 length: 13 residues. The DNA of the CDR3 is TGTGCCAGCAGTCCCCCAGGGAACCAGCCCCAGCATTTT. This gives the protein CASSPPGNQPQHF.

This clonotype was found many times. V gene TRBV7-4 combines with J gene TRBJ2-7; D could derive from TRBD1 or TRBD2 (7 bases each). V lost 5 bases and J lost 5, with 16 bases in between. CDR3 length: 14 residues. Looked up from germline, CDR1 is SGHVT and CDR2 is SQSDAQ. The CDR3 protein is CASSPRGGPHEQYF. The CDR3 DNA reads as TGTGCCAGCAGCCCCAGGGGGGGTCCCCACGAGCAGTACTTC.

The chain links TRBV29-1 to TRBJ2-1; 9 bases fit TRBD1. The CDR3 is 14 amino acids. Germline V CDR1 and CDR2: SQVTM, ANQGSEA. V gave up 6 bases and J gave up 7 bases; unmatched junction bases: 10. This chain's CDR3 is CSVTNRDRVNEQFF. The CDR3 bases are TGCAGCGTGACGAACCGGGACAGGGTTAATGAGCAGTTCTTC.

This clonotype was found many times. The CDR3 nucleotides read TGTGCCAGCAGCCCAGACAGGAAAAACTATGGCTACACCTTC. Protein: CASSPDRKNYGYTF. The rearrangement links TRBV7-2 to TRBJ1-2; a weak D match, TRBD1 (6 bases). V was shortened by 5 bases and J by 2 bases, with 12 bases between the two germline ends. The CDR3 totals 14 residues. Germline values: CDR1 SGHTA, CDR2 FQGNSA.

The chain joins TRBV20-1 to TRBJ2-7; D ambiguous. Germline V gene data show CDR1 as DFQATT and CDR2 as SNEGSKA (reference sequence). The CDR3 spans 13 residues. V was cut by 3 bases and J by 7 bases, with 16 bases left in between. The CDR3 loop reads CSARDQLQGEQYF. The DNA of the CDR3 is TGCAGTGCTAGGGATCAGCTTCAAGGGGAGCAGTACTTC.

This clonotype was seen many times. The genes are TRBV7-8 and TRBJ2-3; 7 bases are a match to TRBD1. The germline gives CDR1 SGHVS, CDR2 FQNEAQ. CDR3 size: 18 residues. V was pared by 5 bases and J by 0 bases, with 14 bases of the junction left unmatched. This CDR3 is CASSPPRRQGSSTDTQYF. As DNA, the CDR3 is TGTGCCAGCAGCCCCCCGAGGAGACAGGGATCTAGCACAGATACGCAGTATTTT.

This clonotype was observed a handful of times. The CDR3 loop is CASSLPGRDLRGTGELFF. CDR3 nucleotides: TGTGCCAGCAGTTTACCCGGTCGGGACTTGAGGGGGACCGGGGAGCTGTTTTTT. The rearrangement links TRBV28 to TRBJ2-2; the D call may be TRBD1 or TRBD2 (6 bases each). The CDR3 consists of 18 residues. The germline CDR1 and CDR2 sequences are MDHEN and SYDVKM. The V end was cut by 2 bases, the J end by 5 bases, with 21 bases between. Looking up the rest from reference TRBV28 and TRBJ2-2 gives the full variable domain: DVKVTQSSRYLVKRTGEKVFLECVQDMDHENMFWYRQDPGLGLRLIYFSYDVKMKEKGDIPEGYSVSREKKERFSLILESASTNQTSMYLCASSLPGRDLRGTGELFFGEGSRLTVL.

In this sample, this clonotype turned up a few times. This chain links TRBV29-1 with TRBJ1-2, with D perhaps TRBD1 (5 bases). Trimming removed 0 bases from V and 8 bases from J, with 16 bases in between. The CDR3 runs to 14 residues. The germline V gene has CDR1 SQVTM and CDR2 ANQGSEA. The CDR3, as DNA: TGCAGCGTTGAAGATGAGGAAAGGGGAGAGGGCTACACCTTC. This gives the protein CSVEDEERGEGYTF.

This clonotype was seen a handful of times. The rearrangement links TRBV29-1 to TRBJ1-2; maybe TRBD1 (6 bases). The germline CDR1 and CDR2 sequences are SQVTM and ANQGSEA. V was trimmed by 5 bases and J by 8 bases, leaving 15 bases between them. CDR3 length equals 12 residues. CDR3 coding DNA: TGCAGCGTTTCGGCCGGGGGCCGGGGCTACACCTTC. Translating it yields CSVSAGGRGYTF. The full variable domain, its missing parts supplied by reference TRBV29-1 and TRBJ1-2, is SAVISQKPSRDICQRGTSLTIQCQVDSQVTMMFWYRQQPGQSLTLIATANQGSEATYESGFVIDKFPISRPNLTFSTLTVSNMSPEDSSIYLCSVSAGGRGYTFGSGTRLTVV.

This clonotype was observed a handful of times. The chain carries TRBV28 and TRBJ2-1; 11 bases agree with TRBD2. This CDR3 is 19 amino acids long. V dropped 2 bases and J dropped 1; count of bases not matched to a gene: 10. CDR1 is MDHEN and CDR2 is SYDVKM in the germline V gene. Here the CDR3 DNA reads TGTGCCAGCAGTTTACGAACAGGGGTAGCGGGAGGGTCCTACAATGAGCAGTTCTTC. Residues: CASSLRTGVAGGSYNEQFF.

The rearrangement joins TRBV5-1 to TRBJ2-1; D is ambiguous. This CDR3 region has 15 residues. Germline lookup yields CDR1 SGHRS and CDR2 YFSETQ. Trimming took 0 bases from V and 4 from J, leaving 11 bases between them. Written as DNA, the CDR3 is TGCGCCAGCAGCTTGGCCCCTAACGAGTACAATGAGCAGTTCTTC. Its protein product is CASSLAPNEYNEQFF.

There are many counts of this clonotype. V and J are TRBV12-3 or TRBV12-4 and TRBJ1-4, with D possibly TRBD1 on 6 matching bases. The CDR3 covers 14 residues. The V end was cut by 6 bases, the J end by 6 bases, with 14 bases between. The DNA of the CDR3 is TGTGCCAGCAGCGACACAGGGACGGATGAAAAACTGTTTTTT. This sequence encodes CASSDTGTDEKLFF.

The genes are TRBV19 and TRBJ1-2, with D unclear. The ends were cut back, 1 base at V and 2 bases at J, with 17 bases in the middle. Germline V gene sequence: CDR1 LNHDA, CDR2 SQIVND (reference sequence). This CDR3 has 17 amino acids. The CDR3 region is CASSIVASSIRNYGYTF. DNA for the CDR3: TGTGCCAGTAGTATAGTGGCCAGCTCTATTCGAAACTATGGCTACACCTTC.

The chain joins TRBV7-3 to TRBJ2-1; D tentatively reads TRBD1 or TRBD2 (5 bases each). The V gene's germline CDR1 is SGHTA and CDR2 FQGTGA. V lost 5 bases to trimming and J lost 0 bases, with 14 bases between them. The CDR3 contains 16 residues. The CDR3 DNA sequence: TGTGCCAGCAGCCCAGCGAGGGGTGGCTCCTACAATGAGCAGTTCTTC. As protein: CASSPARGGSYNEQFF.

This clonotype was recorded at least ten times. The chain couples TRBV7-2 to TRBJ2-1; no firm D call. The germline V gene has CDR1 SGHTA and CDR2 FQGNSA. The CDR3 runs to 16 residues. V lost 5 bases and J lost 0, with 14 bases in between. This chain's CDR3 is CASSEHRASSYNEQFF. For the CDR3, the DNA is TGTGCCAGCAGCGAACATAGGGCGAGCTCCTACAATGAGCAGTTCTTC.

This clonotype was recorded a few times. The chain combines TRBV14 with TRBJ1-1, with D possibly being TRBD1 (5 bases). Trimming left V 1 base short and J 0 bases short, with 15 bases between. The length of the CDR3 is 17 residues. Germline V gives CDR1 SGHDN, CDR2 FVKESK. The CDR3 coding sequence is TGTGCCAGCAGCCAAGGGCAGGGCCTGGATATGAACACTGAAGCTTTCTTT. Its protein is CASSQGQGLDMNTEAFF. Full variable domain (missing parts from reference TRBV14 and TRBJ1-1): EAGVTQFPSHSVIEKGQTVTLRCDPISGHDNLYWYRRVMGKEIKFLLHFVKESKQDESGMPNNRFLAERTGGTYSTLKVQPAELEDSGVYFCASSQGQGLDMNTEAFFGQGTRLTVV.

There are a few counts of this clonotype. This chain joins TRBV19 and TRBJ1-2, with unresolved D. Germline loops: CDR1 LNHDA, CDR2 SQIVND (reference sequence). Trimming removed 4 bases at V and 10 bases at J, with 19 bases between. The CDR3 extends over 14 amino acids. CDR3 DNA: TGTGCCAGTAGTAATGGCAGGTCCTCCTGGGACTACACCTTC. Translating gives CASSNGRSSWDYTF.

There are many counts of this clonotype. The chain combines TRBV20-1 with TRBJ2-7, with TRBD1 as a possible D gene (6 bases). Per the germline V gene, CDR1 is DFQATT and CDR2 is SNEGSKA (reference sequence). Trimming removed 0 bases from V and 5 bases from J, with 17 bases in between. The CDR3 contains 15 residues. The CDR3 DNA reads TGCAGTGCTAGAGATCAGGGGTCGGCAATGGACGAGCAGTACTTC. Its translation: CSARDQGSAMDEQYF.